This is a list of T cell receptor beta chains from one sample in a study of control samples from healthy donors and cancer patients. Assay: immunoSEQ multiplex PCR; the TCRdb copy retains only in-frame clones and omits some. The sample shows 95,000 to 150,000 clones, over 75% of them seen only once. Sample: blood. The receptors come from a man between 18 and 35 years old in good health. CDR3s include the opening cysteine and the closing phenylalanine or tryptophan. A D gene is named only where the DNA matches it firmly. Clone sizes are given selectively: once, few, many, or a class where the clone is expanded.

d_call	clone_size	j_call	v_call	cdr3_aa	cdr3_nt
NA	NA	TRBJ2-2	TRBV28	CASSLPRTLNTGELFF	TGTGCCAGCAGTTTACCCCGGACATTGAACACCGGGGAGCTGTTTTTT
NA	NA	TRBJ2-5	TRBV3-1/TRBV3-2	CASSRRSRETQYF	TGTGCCAGCAGTCGGAGGTCCCGGGAGACCCAGTACTTC
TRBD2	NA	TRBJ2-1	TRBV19	CASSITSASYNEQFF	TGTGCCAGTAGTATTACTAGCGCCTCCTACAATGAGCAGTTCTTC
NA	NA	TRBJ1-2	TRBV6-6	CASTQTYGYTF	TGTGCCAGCACCCAGACCTATGGCTACACCTTC
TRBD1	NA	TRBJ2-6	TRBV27	CASSPRGTGISGANVLTF	TGTGCCAGCAGTCCGAGGGGGACAGGGATATCTGGGGCCAACGTCCTGACTTTC
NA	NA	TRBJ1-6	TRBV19	CASTPRGRNSPLHF	TGTGCCAGTACCCCGAGGGGGAGGAATTCACCCCTCCACTTT
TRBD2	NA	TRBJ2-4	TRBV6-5	CASTGGSESKNIQYF	TGTGCCAGCACGGGCGGGAGTGAGTCCAAAAACATTCAGTACTTC
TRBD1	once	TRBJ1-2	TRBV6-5	CASSMTGGQNYGYTF	TGTGCCAGCAGTATGACAGGGGGCCAGAACTATGGCTACACCTTC
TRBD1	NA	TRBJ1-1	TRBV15	CATSTSGGTEAFF	TGTGCCACCAGCACATCAGGGGGCACTGAAGCTTTCTTT
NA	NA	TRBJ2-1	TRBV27	CASSFLAVAYNEQFF	TGTGCCAGCAGTTTCTTAGCCGTTGCCTACAATGAGCAGTTCTTC
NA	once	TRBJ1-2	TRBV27	CASSLRGTRGYTF	TGTGCCAGCAGTTTACGGGGGACTAGGGGCTACACCTTC
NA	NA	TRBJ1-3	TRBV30	CAWSVGQVSSGNTIYF	TGTGCCTGGAGTGTAGGTCAGGTCAGCTCTGGAAACACCATATATTTT
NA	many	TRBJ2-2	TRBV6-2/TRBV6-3	CASSYSTGELFF	TGTGCCAGCAGTTACTCGACCGGGGAGCTGTTTTTT
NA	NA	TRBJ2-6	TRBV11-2	CASSLGTALSGANVLTF	TGTGCCAGCAGCTTAGGGACAGCCCTCTCTGGGGCCAACGTCCTGACTTTC
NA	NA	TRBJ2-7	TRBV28	CASSFPPSGQQYF	TGTGCCAGCAGTTTCCCTCCCTCGGGCCAGCAGTACTTC
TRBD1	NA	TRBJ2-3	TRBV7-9	CASSFPYSGQGADTQYF	TGTGCCAGCAGCTTCCCGTACTCAGGACAGGGAGCAGATACGCAGTATTTT
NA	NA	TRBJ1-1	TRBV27	CASSFAGDRTEAFF	TGTGCCAGCAGTTTTGCAGGGGATAGGACTGAAGCTTTCTTT